The rows below give T cell receptor beta chains drawn from one sample of a study of tumor-infiltrating lymphocytes in primary liver carcinoma. TCRdb called the multiplex PCR reads again in MiXCR, with one record for every CDR3 protein. This sample has roughly 80,000 distinct CDR3 sequences, with over 70% found just once. Sample: liver tumor tissue from sampling region 4. The receptors shown here come from a woman aged 55-69 years with primary liver carcinoma and hepatitis B virus infection. Both conserved end residues are part of each CDR3. The D gene is left open where the match is weak. Clone size appears in some rows only: once, few, many, or a class for an expanded clone.

J: TRBJ2-4; V: TRBV5-1; D: TRBD2; size: many; CDR3: CASSPTSGSIAKNIQYF; DNA: TGCGCCAGCAGCCCGACTAGCGGGAGTATTGCCAAAAACATTCAGTACTTC
J: TRBJ2-2; V: TRBV20-1; D: .; size: .; CDR3: CSALTRQVNTGELFF; DNA: TGCAGTGCTCTCACGAGACAGGTGAACACCGGGGAGCTGTTTTTT
J: TRBJ1-2; V: TRBV28; D: TRBD1; size: .; CDR3: CASSLWTGGNYGYIF; DNA: TGTGCCAGCAGTTTATGGACAGGGGGTAACTATGGCTACATCTTC
J: TRBJ1-2; V: TRBV19; D: TRBD1; size: .; CDR3: CVRRTGGLYGYTF; DNA: TGTGTCAGGAGGACAGGGGGGTTATATGGCTACACCTTC
J: TRBJ2-2; V: TRBV28; D: .; size: .; CDR3: CASSFARVNIGELFF; DNA: TGTGCCAGCAGTTTTGCTCGCGTGAACATCGGGGAGCTGTTTTTT
J: TRBJ2-7; V: TRBV5-1; D: .; size: .; CDR3: CASTLLGTPYEQYF; DNA: TGCGCCAGCACCTTGTTGGGGACTCCCTACGAGCAGTACTTC
J: TRBJ2-5; V: TRBV5-1; D: .; size: few; CDR3: CASRSGGETQYF; DNA: TGCGCCAGCAGGTCGGGCGGTGAGACCCAGTACTTC
J: TRBJ2-2; V: TRBV5-6; D: .; size: once; CDR3: CASSRQDRGNTRELFF; DNA: TGTGCCAGCAGCAGACAAGACCGGGGAAACACCAGGGAGCTGTTTTTT
J: TRBJ1-1; V: TRBV11-1; D: .; size: medium-sized; CDR3: CASSQDILNTEAFF; DNA: TGTGCCAGCAGCCAGGACATATTGAACACTGAAGCTTTCTTT
J: TRBJ2-5; V: TRBV10-1; D: .; size: once; CDR3: CASSEDTSLESQYF; DNA: TGCGCCAGCAGTGAGGATACTAGCCTGGAGAGCCAGTACTTC
J: TRBJ2-7; V: TRBV11-2; D: TRBD1; size: .; CDR3: CASSLTHGQGYEQYF; DNA: TGTGCCAGCAGCTTAACCCACGGACAGGGGTACGAGCAGTACTTC
J: TRBJ1-3; V: TRBV11-2; D: .; size: medium-sized; CDR3: CASSSGNYAGTIYF; DNA: TGTGCCAGCAGCTCCGGAAATTACGCGGGCACCATATATTTT
J: TRBJ2-1; V: TRBV20-1; D: .; size: .; CDR3: CTARERPINEQFF; DNA: TGCACTGCTAGAGAACGGCCGATCAATGAGCAGTTCTTC
J: TRBJ2-1; V: TRBV7-3; D: .; size: .; CDR3: CASSPGSYNEQFF; DNA: TGTGCCAGCAGCCCGGGATCTTACAATGAGCAGTTCTTC
J: TRBJ2-1; V: TRBV30; D: .; size: .; CDR3: CAWCVVAEYNEQFF; DNA: TGTGCCTGGTGTGTAGTAGCCGAGTACAATGAGCAGTTCTTC
J: TRBJ2-1; V: TRBV10-1; D: TRBD2; size: .; CDR3: CASNESSSGYNEQFF; DNA: TGCGCCAGCAATGAGTCGAGTAGCGGGTACAATGAGCAGTTCTTC
J: TRBJ1-1; V: TRBV29-1; D: .; size: .; CDR3: CSVDSQSNAEAFF; DNA: TGCAGCGTTGATTCACAGTCCAACGCTGAAGCTTTCTTT
J: TRBJ2-7; V: TRBV7-9; D: TRBD1; size: many; CDR3: CASSLAGQGSSYEQYF; DNA: TGTGCCAGCAGCTTAGCCGGACAGGGGTCTTCCTACGAGCAGTACTTC
J: TRBJ2-3; V: TRBV4-2; D: .; size: .; CDR3: CANSQDGHHDTQYF; DNA: TGTGCCAACAGCCAAGATGGGCATCATGATACGCAGTATTTT
J: TRBJ2-2; V: TRBV11-2; D: TRBD1; size: .; CDR3: CVSSRGGSYIANTGELFF; DNA: TGTGTCAGCAGCCGAGGGGGCTCTTATATCGCGAACACCGGGGAGCTGTTCTTT
J: TRBJ1-2; V: TRBV29-1; D: .; size: .; CDR3: CSAASVAGYGYTF; DNA: TGCAGCGCCGCTAGCGTGGCTGGCTATGGCTACACCTTC
J: TRBJ2-1; V: TRBV7-8; D: .; size: .; CDR3: CASSPQPGSHYEQFF; DNA: TGTGCCAGCAGCCCCCAGCCGGGCTCCCACTATGAGCAGTTCTTC
J: TRBJ2-7; V: TRBV29-1; D: .; size: .; CDR3: CSALSGYERYF; DNA: TGCAGCGCCCTCTCAGGATACGAGCGGTACTTC
J: TRBJ2-7; V: TRBV11-2; D: .; size: .; CDR3: CTSSLERGGPAMQYF; DNA: TGTACCAGCAGCTTGGAGAGGGGGGGACCAGCGATGCAGTACTTC
J: TRBJ2-1; V: TRBV11-2; D: .; size: .; CDR3: CVSSLTLMLFF; DNA: TGTGTCAGCAGCTTGACTTTGATGCTGTTCTTC
J: TRBJ2-1; V: TRBV12-3/TRBV12-4; D: TRBD2; size: many; CDR3: CASRSHPGTSDSYNEQFF; DNA: TGTGCCAGCAGGTCACATCCCGGGACTAGCGACTCCTACAATGAGCAGTTCTTC